This T cell receptor (beta chain) was retrieved from a study of monozygotic twins with cystic fibrosis. TCRdb's copy holds only in-frame clones and misses some; the assay was immunoSEQ multiplex PCR. Among 14,000 to 15,000 clones listed, roughly 81% were seen once. With 4 bases clipped from V and 4 bases from J, the junction kept 3 bases outside the gene matches. From germline, CDR1 is SGHTA and CDR2 FQGTGA. This CDR3 is built from 16 residues. The sequenced material came from blood. This TCR derives from a boy between 10 and 17 years old with cystic fibrosis. This chain joins TRBV7-3 and TRBJ2-3; 15 nucleotides line up with TRBD2. CDR3 DNA sequence: TGTGCCAGCAGCTCCGGGACTAGCGGGGGGCCAGATACGCAGTATTTT. Translating gives CASSSGTSGGPDTQYF.